Presented here are 22 T cell receptor beta chains from one specimen sequenced in a study of human T cells and chemical hapten exposure. TCRdb reprocessed the RACE reads via MiXCR and lists one record per CDR3 protein. The sample includes 74,000 or so distinct CDR3 sequences, under 13% of them seen just once. Time point of the sample: patch test 1, 2 weeks after DPC sensitization. Treatment meaning: therapeutic diphenylcyclopropenone sensitization with weekly scalp DPC. The input for sequencing was whole blood, taken in connection with sensitization to the hapten diphenylcyclopropenone (DPC). The receptor source for this set is a woman in her forties or fifties with alopecia areata. Some clones in this sample may be carry-over from other donors' samples.

This clonotype was picked up a small number of times. The chain employs TRBV5-1 and TRBJ2-5; D unresolved. Trimming removed 4 bases from V and 2 bases from J, with 12 bases in between. The CDR3 has 14 amino acids. Germline CDR1 SGHRS, CDR2 YFSETQ. Here the CDR3 reads CASSPLTRQETQYF. The CDR3 DNA reads as TGCGCCAGCAGCCCTTTGACGAGGCAAGAGACCCAGTACTTC.

The sample holds a few counts of this clonotype. The CDR3 protein is CASTRGRGTDTQYF. The CDR3 bases are TGTGCCAGCACCAGGGGGCGTGGCACAGATACGCAGTATTTT. The genes are TRBV3-1 and TRBJ2-3, with TRBD1 identical over 8 bases. The junction had 4 bases not matched to a gene; V was cut back by 7 bases and J by 1 base. The CDR3 is made up of 14 amino acids. The germline gives CDR1 LGHDT, CDR2 YNNKEL (reference sequence).

The sample holds a few counts of this clonotype. The V call is TRBV11-2, the J call TRBJ2-5, with a possible D match to TRBD1 (6 bases). The V end was cut by 4 bases, the J end by 3 bases, with 12 bases between. The CDR3 sequence is 14 residues long. Germline CDR1 SGHAT, CDR2 FQNNGV. CDR3 nucleotides: TGTGCCAGCAGCTCCGGACAGACCAAAGAGACCCAGTACTTC. Translation gives CASSSGQTKETQYF.

The sample holds a few counts of this clonotype. The V and J genes are TRBV7-2 and TRBJ1-2; 9 bases are shared with TRBD1. J was trimmed by 8 bases and V by 2 bases; bases with no gene match: 6. The V gene's germline CDR1 is SGHTA and CDR2 FQGNSA. This CDR3 region has 14 residues. CDR3 amino acids: CASSLPQGARGYTF. Written as DNA, the CDR3 is TGTGCCAGCAGCTTACCACAGGGGGCTAGAGGCTACACCTTC.

The chain uses TRBV7-2 and TRBJ2-7, with 10 bases identical to TRBD2. V trimming: 4 bases; J trimming: 4 bases; junction bases outside the gene matches: 1. This CDR3 comprises 13 residues. Germline lookup yields CDR1 SGHTA and CDR2 FQGNSA. In nucleotides, the CDR3 is TGTGCCAGCAGCTCGACTAGCGGGTACGAGCAGTACTTC. Protein: CASSSTSGYEQYF. The entire variable domain, with the rest obtained from reference TRBV7-2 and TRBJ2-7, is as follows: GAGVSQSPSNKVTEKGKDVELRCDPISGHTALYWYRQSLGQGLEFLIYFQGNSAPDKSGLPSDRFSAERTGGSVSTLTIQRTQQEDSAVYLCASSSTSGYEQYFGPGTRLTVT.

The chain carries TRBV20-1 and TRBJ1-6; D call uncertain. Germline V gene data show CDR1 as DFQATT and CDR2 as SNEGSKA (reference sequence). The CDR3 has 16 amino acids. V dropped 5 bases and J dropped 6 bases, with 20 bases sitting between them. The CDR3 region is CSALSVGSGTNSPLHF. The CDR3 DNA reads TGCAGTGCTTTAAGTGTGGGGTCAGGTACTAATTCACCCCTCCACTTT.

This sequence joins TRBV12-3 or TRBV12-4 and TRBJ2-7; 7 bases map to TRBD2. V shed 8 bases and J 7 bases; nucleotides not matched to a gene: 8. This CDR3 spans 12 amino acids. CDR3 protein: CASGAGRREQYF. CDR3 DNA: TGTGCCAGCGGAGCGGGAAGACGGGAGCAGTACTTC.

This chain connects TRBV7-2 to TRBJ2-5; weak D call: TRBD2 (6 bases). The CDR3 sequence is 14 residues long. CDR1 and CDR2 from the germline V gene are SGHTA and FQGNSA. V lost 4 bases, J lost 2 bases, and 11 bases lay in between. In DNA form, the CDR3 reads TGTGCCAGCAGCTCTTGGGGGGTACAAGAGACCCAGTACTTC. Protein: CASSSWGVQETQYF.

This clonotype showed up many times. The rearrangement links TRBV12-3 or TRBV12-4 to TRBJ2-3; D uncertain. V lost 2 bases to trimming and J lost 0 bases, with 18 bases between them. The CDR3 totals 18 residues. The CDR3 DNA reads as TGTGCCAGCAGTTTAATTGTTGGTGTACGGGCTAGCACAGATACGCAGTATTTT. It encodes CASSLIVGVRASTDTQYF.

The sample holds a few counts of this clonotype. One end of the junction varies from germline; a read error may be responsible. V is TRBV7-7 and J is TRBJ2-5, with a tentative D call TRBD1 (6 bases). CDR3 size: 14 residues. Germline CDR1 is SSHAT and CDR2 is FNYEAQ (reference sequence). The CDR3 DNA reads as TGTGCTAGCAGCCGAGGACAGTTCCAAGAGACCCAGTACTTC. Translated, it gives CASSRGQFQETQYF.

The V call is TRBV6-2 or TRBV6-3, the J call TRBJ2-1; the D is unclear. The CDR3 is 12 amino acids. Germline V gives CDR1 MNHEY, CDR2 SVGEGT. V lost 5 bases, J lost 6 bases, and 8 bases lay in between. CDR3 in DNA: TGTGCCAGCAGTCCGACCAGCAATGAGCAGTTCTTC. Its translation is CASSPTSNEQFF.

CDR3 DNA: TGCAGTGCCGAAGCACCCCGGGTCACTGAAGCTTTCTTT. Translated: CSAEAPRVTEAFF. The V call is TRBV20-1, the J call TRBJ1-1; D gene uncertain. The germline V gene has CDR1 DFQATT and CDR2 SNEGSKA (reference sequence). This CDR3 is 13 amino acids long. With 6 bases removed from V and 4 bases from J, the gap between germline ends came to 15 bases.

V is TRBV10-2 and J is TRBJ2-5; D is unclear. This CDR3 comprises 13 residues. Trimming cost V 5 bases and J 1 base, with 8 bases left between them. CDR1 is WSHSY, CDR2 SAAADI, per germline. The CDR3 reads CASSPKGQETQYF. CDR3 bases: TGCGCCAGCAGTCCTAAGGGCCAAGAGACCCAGTACTTC.

The rearrangement uses TRBV12-3 or TRBV12-4 and TRBJ1-2, with D maybe TRBD1 (5 bases). Trimming cost V 4 bases and J 2 bases, with 11 bases left between them. The CDR3 has 14 residues. The CDR3 loop is CASSYQGRNYGYTF. DNA for the CDR3: TGTGCCAGCAGTTATCAGGGTAGGAACTATGGCTACACCTTC.

This clonotype was picked up a small number of times. The chain combines TRBV9 with TRBJ1-1; a weak D match, TRBD1 (5 bases). The germline V and J ends were trimmed by 0 bases and 4 bases, with 19 bases remaining between them. CDR1 and CDR2 from the germline V gene are SGDLS and YYNGEE. The CDR3 is made up of 17 amino acids. The DNA for the CDR3 is TGTGCCAGCAGCGTAGAGGATGTTGGGGGGAGGGCCACTGAAGCTTTCTTT. It specifies CASSVEDVGGRATEAFF.

The gene calls are TRBV3-1 and TRBJ1-3; D gene uncertain. The CDR3 is 14 residues long. Germline values: CDR1 LGHDT, CDR2 YNNKEL (reference sequence). Trimming took off 3 bases at V and 2 bases at J, with 8 bases between the two ends. CDR3 coding DNA: TGTGCCAGCAGCCACAGAGCGGCTGGAAACACCATATATTTT. Protein: CASSHRAAGNTIYF.

On this clonotype itself: A read error is likely, as this CDR3 ends without the conserved phenylalanine or tryptophan. No DNA is shown, since the ends of the CDR3 on it are uncertain; the CDR3 is the one TCRdb lists. This chain joins TRBV4-3 and TRBJ2-7; the table's D call of TRBD1 was not tested on the DNA. The CDR3 is 10 amino acids in total, end residues counted. Germline V gene data show CDR1 as LGHNA and CDR2 as YSLEER. The CDR3 is CASSRYPGGH.

The table lists this clonotype with many counts. This chain links TRBV6-5 with TRBJ1-6; D is unclear. CDR1 and CDR2 (germline): MNHEY, SVGAGI. Trimming removed 5 bases from V and 10 bases from J, with 15 bases in between. The CDR3 is made up of 14 amino acids. CDR3 region: CASSRSGDRSPLHF. The CDR3 coding sequence is TGTGCCAGCAGTCGGTCCGGGGATCGGTCACCCCTCCACTTT.

V is TRBV28 and J is TRBJ2-5, with a weak D call TRBD2 (6 bases). The CDR3 consists of 15 residues. From germline, CDR1 is MDHEN and CDR2 SYDVKM. The germline V and J ends were trimmed by 3 bases and 4 bases, with 15 bases remaining between them. CDR3 region: CASSFQGRGSETQYF. CDR3 in DNA: TGTGCCAGCAGTTTCCAGGGACGGGGGTCAGAGACCCAGTACTTC.

This clonotype occurred a few times. This sequence joins TRBV5-1 and TRBJ1-1; no clear D gene. Germline V gene data show CDR1 as SGHRS and CDR2 as YFSETQ. Trimming pared 4 bases from V and 1 base from J, leaving 17 bases between. The CDR3 is made up of 16 amino acids. CDR3: CASSPDPLGGNTEAFF. The CDR3 DNA follows: TGCGCCAGCAGCCCGGACCCACTAGGCGGGAACACTGAAGCTTTCTTT.

This clonotype turned up a few times. The chain employs TRBV28 and TRBJ2-5, with D possibly matching TRBD1 (5 bases). The V end was cut by 7 bases, the J end by 4 bases, with 16 bases between. The CDR3 is 14 residues long. The V gene's germline CDR1 is MDHEN and CDR2 SYDVKM. The CDR3 DNA reads as TGTGCCAGCACCTTATCACAGGCTCGAGAGACCCAGTACTTC. Amino acid sequence: CASTLSQARETQYF.

A note on this clonotype: Its ends do not fully match the called genes, so a read error is possible. The chain recombines TRBV7-7 with TRBJ2-7; the match to TRBD2 covers 8 bases. Germline V gene sequence: CDR1 SSHAT, CDR2 FNYEAQ (reference sequence). CDR3 length: 12 residues. In nucleotides, the CDR3 is TGTGCTAGCAGCCCATCGGGGGGGGAGCAGTACTTC. This gives the protein CASSPSGGEQYF.